Each of the 9 T cell receptor beta chains below was sequenced from the same sample in a study of cytomegalovirus exposure and HLA in healthy donors. PCR amplification relied on 60 Vbeta primers (plus 13 Jbeta primers). Sequencing used immunoSEQ multiplex PCR; TCRdb keeps in-frame clones, though not all of them. This sample yields 90,000 to 130,000 clones, of which 65% to 80% are seen a single time; about 6.6% belongs to the top ten. The sample consisted of PBMCs. These receptors all stem from a man aged 30 to 39 in good health and CMV-seropositive.

The chain is built from TRBV2 and TRBJ1-6; D is perhaps TRBD1 (5 bases). V was cut by 6 bases and J by 8 bases, with 14 bases left in between. The CDR3 spans 14 residues. Germline CDR1 reads SNHLY; CDR2 reads FYNNEI. Written as DNA, the CDR3 is TGTGCCAGCAGCTCCGACAGATTCGATTCACCCCTCCACTTT. This encodes CASSSDRFDSPLHF.

In DNA, the CDR3 is TGTGCCAGCATCAGGCCTAGCACAGATACGCAGTATTTT. This encodes CASIRPSTDTQYF. The chain joins TRBV6-1 to TRBJ2-3; no definite D call. CDR1 is MNHNS, CDR2 SASEGT, per germline. The CDR3 totals 13 residues. Trimming left V 7 bases short and J 0 bases short, with 8 bases between.

The chain links TRBV7-7 to TRBJ2-1, with TRBD2 matching over 8 bases. Germline V gene data show CDR1 as SSHAT and CDR2 as FNYEAQ (reference sequence). The CDR3 has 16 amino acids. J lost 5 bases, V lost 4 bases, and 10 bases had no gene match. Here the CDR3 DNA reads TGTGCCAGCAGCTCTGTGTCGGGGGGGCGGAACAATGAGCAGTTCTTC. Amino acid sequence: CASSSVSGGRNNEQFF.

The gene calls are TRBV6-1 and TRBJ1-2; the D is unclear. This CDR3 has 12 amino acids. Germline CDR1 reads MNHNS; CDR2 reads SASEGT. Trimming removed 5 bases at V and 7 bases at J, with 11 bases between. CDR3 region: CASSTTGIGYTF. The CDR3 DNA reads TGTGCCAGCAGTACGACGGGGATTGGCTACACCTTC.

The chain combines TRBV25-1 with TRBJ2-5; possible D gene TRBD2, 7 bases. The CDR3 has 15 amino acids. V was cut by 10 bases and J by 3 bases, with 21 bases left in between. Germline CDR1 MGHDK, CDR2 SYGVNS. CDR3 nucleotide sequence: TGTGCCACCAACCAAGGGAGGGGGGGGAAAGAGACCCAGTACTTC. This encodes CATNQGRGGKETQYF. The full variable domain, completed using reference TRBV25-1 and TRBJ2-5, is EADIYQTPRYLVIGTGKKITLECSQTMGHDKMYWYQQDPGMELHLIHYSYGVNSTEKGDLSSESTVSRIRTEHFPLTLESARPSHTSQYLCATNQGRGGKETQYFGPGTRLLVL.

This clone was picked up one time. This chain joins TRBV25-1 and TRBJ2-7; TRBD1 agrees at 8 bases. The CDR3 is 14 residues long. Germline-derived CDR1 and CDR2 are MGHDK and SYGVNS. The V and J ends lost 6 bases and 6 bases, in that order; junction bases with no gene match: 10. The CDR3 nucleotides are TGTGCCAGCAGCTCTCAGGGGGCCAAGGGCGAGCAGTACTTC. It yields the protein CASSSQGAKGEQYF.

The V and J genes are TRBV6-5 and TRBJ1-1; maybe TRBD1 (6 bases). CDR1 and CDR2 from the germline V gene are MNHEY and SVGAGI. Trimming removed 8 bases from V and 11 bases from J, with 18 bases in between. CDR3 length equals 12 residues. This chain's CDR3 is CASGLLQGTAFF. CDR3 DNA: TGTGCCAGCGGCCTCCTACAGGGTACGGCTTTCTTT.

DNA of the CDR3: TGTGCCTGGAGGGCTCTGGACAGGCACGGCTACACCTTC. It codes for CAWRALDRHGYTF. The chain uses TRBV30 and TRBJ1-2, with TRBD1 matching over 7 bases. The CDR3 is 13 amino acids. After removal of 3 bases from V and 8 bases from J, the junction contained 9 bases not matched to a gene. CDR1 GTSNPN and CDR2 SVGIG come from the germline V gene (reference sequence).

The chain links TRBV11-2 to TRBJ1-1; 8 nucleotides agree with TRBD1. Germline assignment: CDR1 SGHAT and CDR2 FQNNGV. There are 14 residues in the CDR3. With 7 bases clipped from V and 2 bases from J, the junction kept 6 bases outside the gene matches. CDR3 DNA sequence: TGTGCCAGCAAACCCGACAGGGGCAACACTGAAGCTTTCTTT. Protein: CASKPDRGNTEAFF.